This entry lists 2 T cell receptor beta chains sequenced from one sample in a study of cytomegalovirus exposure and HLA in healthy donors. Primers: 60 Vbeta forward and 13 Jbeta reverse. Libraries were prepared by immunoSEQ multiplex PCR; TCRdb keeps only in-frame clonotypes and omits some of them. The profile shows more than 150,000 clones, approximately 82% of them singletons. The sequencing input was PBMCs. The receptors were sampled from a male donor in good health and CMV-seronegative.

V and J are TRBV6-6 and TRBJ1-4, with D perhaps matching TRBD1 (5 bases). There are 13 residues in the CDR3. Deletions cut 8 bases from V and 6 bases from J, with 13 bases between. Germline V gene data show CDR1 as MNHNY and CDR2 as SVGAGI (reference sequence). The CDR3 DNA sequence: TGTGCCAGCCTGTCACAGGCGGATGAAAAACTGTTTTTT. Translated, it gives CASLSQADEKLFF.

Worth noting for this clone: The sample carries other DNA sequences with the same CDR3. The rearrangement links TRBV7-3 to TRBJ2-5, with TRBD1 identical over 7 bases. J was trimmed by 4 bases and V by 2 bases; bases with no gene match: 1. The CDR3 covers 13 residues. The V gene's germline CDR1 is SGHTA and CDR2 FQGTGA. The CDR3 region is CASSLAGGETQYF. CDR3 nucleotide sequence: TGTGCCAGCAGCTTAGCAGGGGGAGAGACCCAGTACTTC.